These 2 T cell receptor beta chains were sequenced from one sample in a study of patients and donors after allogeneic stem cell transplantation (dated by TCRdb to the early 2020s). Library generation was performed with RT-PCR. The sequencing machine was a NextSeq 550. TCRdb reran the public reads through fastp at Q25 and MiXCR, keeping productive beta chains. Rows are unified per CDR3 protein, each entry keeping the most common DNA and genes. The sample table records about 74,000 distinct CDR3 sequences; approximately 26% of these occur just once. The ten largest clones capture around 27% of the sample. The sequenced sample consisted of blood, either unsorted or a sorted T cell fraction (not recorded which). All receptors come from a human donor who was either an allogeneic HSCT recipient or a stem cell or donor lymphocyte infusion donor (not recorded which). It is not recorded whose cells these are; they may come from a transplant donor.

In its sample, this clonotype was seen a few times. The rearrangement links TRBV12-3 or TRBV12-4 to TRBJ2-7, with D unclear. V lost 4 bases to trimming and J lost 4 bases, with 11 bases between them. The CDR3 spans 13 residues. The CDR3 nucleotides are TGTGCCAGCAGTTCGCCTAAGTCGTACGAGCAGTACTTC. It yields the protein CASSSPKSYEQYF.

This chain joins TRBV11-1 and TRBJ2-7; 8 bases match TRBD1. V shed 4 bases, J shed 1 base, and the junction held 9 bases outside the gene matches. Looked up from germline, CDR1 is SGHAT and CDR2 is FQDESV (reference sequence). The CDR3 runs to 16 residues. In nucleotides, the CDR3 is TGTGCCAGCAGCTCATGGACAGGGATGAATTCCTACGAGCAGTACTTC. Its translation is CASSSWTGMNSYEQYF.